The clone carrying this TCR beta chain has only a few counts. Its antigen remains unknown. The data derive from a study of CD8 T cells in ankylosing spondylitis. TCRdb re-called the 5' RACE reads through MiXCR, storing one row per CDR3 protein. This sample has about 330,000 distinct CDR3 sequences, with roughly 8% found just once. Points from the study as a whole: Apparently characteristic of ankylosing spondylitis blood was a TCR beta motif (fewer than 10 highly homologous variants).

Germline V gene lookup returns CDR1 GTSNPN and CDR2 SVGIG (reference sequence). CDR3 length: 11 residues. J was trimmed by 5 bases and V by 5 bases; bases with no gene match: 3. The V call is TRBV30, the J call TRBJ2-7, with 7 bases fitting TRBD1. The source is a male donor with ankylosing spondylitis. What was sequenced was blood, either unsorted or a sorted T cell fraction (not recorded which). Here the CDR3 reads CAWGTENEQYF. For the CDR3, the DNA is TGTGCCTGGGGGACAGAAAACGAGCAGTACTTC. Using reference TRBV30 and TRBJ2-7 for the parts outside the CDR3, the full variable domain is SQTIHQWPATLVQPVGSPLSLECTVEGTSNPNLYWYRQAAGRGLQLLFYSVGIGQISSEVPQNLSASRPQDRQFILSSKKLLLSDSGFYLCAWGTENEQYFGPGTRLTVT.